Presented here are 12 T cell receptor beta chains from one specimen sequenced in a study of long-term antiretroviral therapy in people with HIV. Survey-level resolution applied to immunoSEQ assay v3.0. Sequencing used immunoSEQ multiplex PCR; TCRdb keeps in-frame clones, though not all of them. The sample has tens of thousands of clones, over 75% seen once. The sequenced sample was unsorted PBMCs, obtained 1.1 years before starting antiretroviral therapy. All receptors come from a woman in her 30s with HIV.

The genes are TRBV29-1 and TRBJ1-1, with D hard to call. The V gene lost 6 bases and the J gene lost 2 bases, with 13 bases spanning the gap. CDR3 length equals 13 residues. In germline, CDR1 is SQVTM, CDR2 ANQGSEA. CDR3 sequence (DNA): TGCAGCGTAAGTCCCTCGGAAAACACTGAAGCTTTCTTT. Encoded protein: CSVSPSENTEAFF.

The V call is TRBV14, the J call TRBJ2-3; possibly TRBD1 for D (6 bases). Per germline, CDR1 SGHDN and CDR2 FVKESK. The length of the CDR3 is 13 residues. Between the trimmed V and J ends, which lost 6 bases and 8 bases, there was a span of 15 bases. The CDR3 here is CASSLDVRGTQYF. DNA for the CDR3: TGTGCCAGCAGTCTTGACGTCAGGGGTACGCAGTATTTT.

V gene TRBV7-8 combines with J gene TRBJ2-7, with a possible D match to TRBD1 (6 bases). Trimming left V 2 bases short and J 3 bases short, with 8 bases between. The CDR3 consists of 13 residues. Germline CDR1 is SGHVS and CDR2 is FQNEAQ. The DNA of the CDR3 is TGTGCCAGCAGCTTACAAGGGGGCTACGAGCAGTACGTC. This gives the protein CASSLQGGYEQYV.

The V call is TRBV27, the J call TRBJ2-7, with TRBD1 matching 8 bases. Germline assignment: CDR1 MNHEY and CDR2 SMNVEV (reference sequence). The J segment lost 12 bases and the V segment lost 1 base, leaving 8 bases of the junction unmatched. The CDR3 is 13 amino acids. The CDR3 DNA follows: TGTGCCAGCAGTTTATTGGCCAGGGGGCGCCGGTACTTC. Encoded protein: CASSLLARGRRYF.

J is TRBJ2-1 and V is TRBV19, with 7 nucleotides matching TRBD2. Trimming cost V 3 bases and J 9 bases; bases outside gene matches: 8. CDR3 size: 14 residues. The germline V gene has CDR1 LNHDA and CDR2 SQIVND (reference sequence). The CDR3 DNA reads TGTGCCAGTAGTATCTCCCCGGGAGGAGGTGAGCAGTTCTTC. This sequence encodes CASSISPGGGEQFF.

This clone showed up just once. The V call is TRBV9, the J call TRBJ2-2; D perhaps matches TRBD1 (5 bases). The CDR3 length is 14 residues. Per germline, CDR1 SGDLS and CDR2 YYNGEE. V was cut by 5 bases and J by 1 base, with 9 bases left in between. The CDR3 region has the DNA TGTGCCAGCAGGGCCGACAGGAACACCGGGGAGCTGTTTTTT. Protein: CASRADRNTGELFF.

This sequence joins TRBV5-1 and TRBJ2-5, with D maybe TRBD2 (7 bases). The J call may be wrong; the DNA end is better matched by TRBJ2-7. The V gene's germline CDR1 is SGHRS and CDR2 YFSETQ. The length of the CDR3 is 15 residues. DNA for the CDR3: TGCGCCAGCAGTCCACGGGGGGCAGAGAGCTACGAGCAGTACTTC. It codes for CASSPRGAESYEQYF.

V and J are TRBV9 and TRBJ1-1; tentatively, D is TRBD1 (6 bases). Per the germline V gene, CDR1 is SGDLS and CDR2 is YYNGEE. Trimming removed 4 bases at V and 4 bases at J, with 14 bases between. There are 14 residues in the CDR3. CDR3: CASSPQTGSTEAFF. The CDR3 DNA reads TGTGCCAGCAGCCCGCAAACAGGGTCCACTGAAGCTTTCTTT.

The CDR3 coding sequence is TGTGCCAGCAGTACAAGAAGGGGGCCGGGGACTGAAGCTTTCTTT. Residues: CASSTRRGPGTEAFF. The V and J genes are TRBV2 and TRBJ1-1; 7 positions agree with TRBD1. This CDR3 comprises 15 residues. Germline trimming cut 5 bases from V and 5 bases from J; bases unmatched to any gene: 11. CDR1 is SNHLY and CDR2 is FYNNEI in the germline V gene.

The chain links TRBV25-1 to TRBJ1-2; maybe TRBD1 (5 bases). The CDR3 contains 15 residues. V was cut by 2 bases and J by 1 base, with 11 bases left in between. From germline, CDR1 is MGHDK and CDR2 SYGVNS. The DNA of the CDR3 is TGTGCCAGCAGTGAACCGACAGAATTTAACTATGGCTACACCTTC. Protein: CASSEPTEFNYGYTF.

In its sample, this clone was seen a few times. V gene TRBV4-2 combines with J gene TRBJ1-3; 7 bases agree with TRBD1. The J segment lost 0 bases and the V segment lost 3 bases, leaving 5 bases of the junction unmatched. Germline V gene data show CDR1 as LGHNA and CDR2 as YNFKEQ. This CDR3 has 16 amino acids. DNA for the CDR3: TGTGCCAGCAGCCACGGGGACAGCTACTCTGGAAACACCATATATTTT. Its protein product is CASSHGDSYSGNTIYF.

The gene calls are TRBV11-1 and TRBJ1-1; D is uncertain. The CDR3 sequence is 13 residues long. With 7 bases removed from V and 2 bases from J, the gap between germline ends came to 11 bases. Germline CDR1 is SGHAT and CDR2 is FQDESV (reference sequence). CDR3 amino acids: CASTHSLNTEAFF. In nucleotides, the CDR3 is TGTGCCAGCACCCACAGTCTAAACACTGAAGCTTTCTTT.